This entry concerns a single T cell receptor beta chain. It lacks a known antigen. No base qualities exist here, and no much larger clone lies one base off it. These data belong to a study of blood T cell repertoires in COVID-19 (dated by TCRdb to 2020 to 2021). With regard to the full study: The collaborator samples originated in the United States, Italy and Spain and spanned the acute and convalescent phases of COVID-19. Nearly every sample came with metadata listing a de-identified subject ID, COVID-19 status, age in years and sex. Subjects who had been exposed to COVID-19, were actively infected with it, or had recovered from it provided the deeply sampled blood TCRbeta repertoires that made up the dataset. The repertoires were released in a freely available public database meant as a resource for research on the immune response to SARS-CoV-2. The material from the prospective study consisted of cDNA or gDNA derived from T cells, B-cell-depleted T cells, or PBMCs. The samples were drawn from the first 160 participants of the ongoing ImmuneRACE study and from 950 to 1,500 subjects provided by 6 global collaborators. Where available, HLA class I and class II types were taken from metadata supplied by the sample provider and were not determined by assay-based typing.

TCRbeta CDR3 regions were amplified from genomic DNA by means of the immunoSEQ Assay, a bias-controlled multiplex PCR. In the source study's methods: Within the assay, amplification of reference gene primers was used to estimate how many nucleated cells each sample contained. To quantify the absolute abundance of each unique TCRbeta CDR3 rearrangement, sequence reads were collapsed and filtered. For each sample, productive Simpson clonality was calculated as the square root of Simpson's diversity index across productive rearrangements. TCRdb carries this immuneACCESS record with in-frame sequences only. Its versions omit some clonotypes, under half of them owing to an unresolved V gene in the studies checked, with the rest unexplained. The V and J calls and clone size are taken from that table; D and trimming were inferred from the DNA. This sample is represented by around 190,000 clones; roughly 77% of them were singletons. Of the sample, around 6% falls within the top ten clones.

The paper as a whole reports these results and caveats: The quantity of clinical and demographic metadata differed by source and by participant and was supplied without curation.

One collaborating source in Seattle enrolled patients while the patients were actively infected and followed the patients over time throughout the course of disease. Whole blood was collected in K2EDTA tubes by collaborating institutions according to the institutions' own protocols. For TCRbeta analysis, collaborators shipped samples as frozen whole blood, isolated PBMCs, or DNA extracted from either of those sample types. V loses 0 bases, J loses 3 bases, and the germline ends lie 8 bases apart. The CDR3 holds 14 amino acids from the cysteine to the phenylalanine. CDR3 DNA is the only sequence kept; it has 42 bases, read in frame from the first base. The germline V gene (reference sequence) supplies CDR1 MNHNY and CDR2 SVGAGI.

Sequenced: peripheral blood. The rearrangement joined TRBV6-6 to TRBJ1-1; no D gene call is confident. The sequence was collected from a woman in her forties with COVID-19, enrolled during active disease. At the DNA level, the sequence is TGTGCCAGCAGTTACTCGATCAGCGACACTGAAGCTTTCTTT. This codes for CASSYSISDTEAFF.